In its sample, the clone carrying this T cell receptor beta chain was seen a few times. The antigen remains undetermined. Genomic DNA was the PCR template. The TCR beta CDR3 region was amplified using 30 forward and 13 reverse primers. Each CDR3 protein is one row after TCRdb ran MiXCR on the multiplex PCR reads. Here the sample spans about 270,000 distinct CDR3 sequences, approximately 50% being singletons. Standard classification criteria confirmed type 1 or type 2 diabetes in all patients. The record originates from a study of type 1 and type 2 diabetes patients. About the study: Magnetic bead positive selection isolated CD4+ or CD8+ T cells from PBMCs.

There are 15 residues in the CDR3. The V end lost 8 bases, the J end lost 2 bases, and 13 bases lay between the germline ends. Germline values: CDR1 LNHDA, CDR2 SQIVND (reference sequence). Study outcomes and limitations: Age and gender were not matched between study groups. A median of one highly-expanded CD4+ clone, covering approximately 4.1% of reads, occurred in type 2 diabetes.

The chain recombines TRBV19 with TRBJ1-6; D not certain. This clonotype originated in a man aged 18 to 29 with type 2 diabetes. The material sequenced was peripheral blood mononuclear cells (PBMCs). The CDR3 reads CASGSQSTYNSPLHF. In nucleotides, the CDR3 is TGTGCCAGTGGCTCACAGAGCACCTATAATTCACCCCTCCACTTT.